Described below is a single T cell receptor (beta chain) sequence and its context. Its antigen is as yet unknown. Sequencing was performed with immunoSEQ multiplex PCR; in TCRdb, only in-frame clones are kept and a portion is missing. The sample yields about 61,000 clones, about 85% seen once. The data derive from a study of OX40 agonist ivuxolimab in advanced cancers. Trimming left V 0 bases short and J 5 bases short, with 8 bases between. Germline assignment: CDR1 SGHTA and CDR2 FQGTGA. The CDR3 runs 15 residues. Findings of the study overall: Some patients without response likewise showed low normalized clonal expansion.

The chain combines TRBV7-3 with TRBJ1-6, with unresolved D. This specimen was CD4+ or CD8+ T cells sorted from blood, taken in a trial of the OX40 agonist ivuxolimab. This TCR derives from an adult with an advanced solid tumor such as melanoma, head and neck, liver or kidney cancer. CDR3 sequence reads: CASSLTGLNNSPLHF. CDR3 DNA sequence: TGTGCCAGCAGCTTAACCGGACTTAATAATTCACCCCTCCACTTT.